Listed below are T cell receptor beta chains from one sample, sequenced in a study of blood T cell repertoires in COVID-19. Sequencing was performed with immunoSEQ multiplex PCR; in TCRdb, only in-frame clones are kept and a portion is missing. The data contain about 270,000 clones, roughly 83% of them singletons. The sample comprised peripheral blood. These TCRs come from a human donor with COVID-19, enrolled during active disease. The donor label of this sample is uncertain. CDR3s include the opening cysteine and the closing phenylalanine or tryptophan. Fields, in order: J gene, V gene, CDR3 protein.

J gene: TRBJ1-4; V gene: TRBV19; CDR3 protein: CASSIELGAFEKLFF
J gene: TRBJ2-7; V gene: TRBV2; CDR3 protein: CASSEVREQYF
J gene: TRBJ1-6; V gene: TRBV6-5; CDR3 protein: CASSLGSSYNSPLHF
J gene: TRBJ2-3; V gene: TRBV18; CDR3 protein: CASSPRASGSTDTQYF
J gene: TRBJ1-2; V gene: TRBV6-2/TRBV6-3; CDR3 protein: CASSHPPGGYGYTF
J gene: TRBJ2-7; V gene: TRBV28; CDR3 protein: CASKPTGYEQYF
J gene: TRBJ2-1; V gene: TRBV27; CDR3 protein: CASSLGAFPYNEQFF
J gene: TRBJ2-1; V gene: TRBV4-1; CDR3 protein: CASSQGRGARGSYNEQFF
J gene: TRBJ1-1; V gene: TRBV7-3; CDR3 protein: CASSERDTGEGEAFF
J gene: TRBJ2-1; V gene: TRBV19; CDR3 protein: CASEGGRAIGEQFF
J gene: TRBJ1-1; V gene: TRBV19; CDR3 protein: CASSVPTELTEAFF
J gene: TRBJ2-2; V gene: TRBV5-1; CDR3 protein: CASSIGLGNTGELFF
J gene: TRBJ1-2; V gene: TRBV3-1/TRBV3-2; CDR3 protein: CASSRGGSGLYGYTF
J gene: TRBJ2-7; V gene: TRBV6-5; CDR3 protein: CASRRQVPSYEQYF
J gene: TRBJ2-1; V gene: TRBV4-3; CDR3 protein: CASSQVAGLAYYNEQFF
J gene: TRBJ1-2; V gene: TRBV4-3; CDR3 protein: CASSQNRDTYGYTF
J gene: TRBJ2-5; V gene: TRBV15; CDR3 protein: CATSRDRQGQTQYF
J gene: TRBJ2-1; V gene: TRBV5-1; CDR3 protein: CASSLDVSNEQFF
J gene: TRBJ2-1; V gene: TRBV4-1; CDR3 protein: CASSQAPSGVYNEQFF
J gene: TRBJ2-5; V gene: TRBV7-9; CDR3 protein: CASSLAQGAETQYF
J gene: TRBJ1-4; V gene: TRBV7-2; CDR3 protein: CASSLGSGDEEKLFF
J gene: TRBJ2-7; V gene: TRBV7-2; CDR3 protein: CASSLTSVYEQYF
J gene: TRBJ2-1; V gene: TRBV14; CDR3 protein: CASSQDWPGLAFPSYNEQFF
J gene: TRBJ2-4; V gene: TRBV20-1; CDR3 protein: CSASTFRGGGLQSWGNIQYF
J gene: TRBJ2-5; V gene: TRBV5-1; CDR3 protein: CASSSGLAEWETQYF
J gene: TRBJ1-4; V gene: TRBV28; CDR3 protein: CASSQAIEGDEKLFF
J gene: TRBJ2-7; V gene: TRBV5-6; CDR3 protein: CASSFDMTGSYEQYF
J gene: TRBJ1-5; V gene: TRBV12-3/TRBV12-4; CDR3 protein: CASSLRAGQPQHF
J gene: TRBJ2-2; V gene: TRBV6-4; CDR3 protein: CASSRLLNTGELFF
J gene: TRBJ2-7; V gene: TRBV28; CDR3 protein: CASRGRTGDDEQYF
J gene: TRBJ1-1; V gene: TRBV5-1; CDR3 protein: CASNGGTGNTEAFF
J gene: TRBJ2-1; V gene: TRBV2; CDR3 protein: CASSLSSYNEQFF
J gene: TRBJ2-3; V gene: TRBV4-3; CDR3 protein: CASSQGWGPTSGGSTDTQYF
J gene: TRBJ2-2; V gene: TRBV3-1/TRBV3-2; CDR3 protein: CASSDGRSNTGELFF
J gene: TRBJ1-2; V gene: TRBV19; CDR3 protein: CASSIRQGGYGYTF